The 30 T cell receptor beta chains below come from one sample, sequenced in a study of PD-L1 blockade in urothelial cancer. Profiled with immunoSEQ multiplex PCR; TCRdb holds only in-frame clones, not every one. The sample has around 41,000 clones, around four fifths seen once. The time point was: peripheral blood 6 weeks after treatment start. This material consisted of PBMCs, taken around atezolizumab (anti-PD-L1) treatment. These receptors came from a man aged 60-69 years with urothelial cancer.

This clone came up a few times. The chain joins TRBV6-5 to TRBJ1-2; tentative D call: TRBD1 (6 bases). CDR1 is MNHEY and CDR2 is SVGAGI in the germline V gene. V dropped 5 bases and J dropped 0 bases, with 13 bases sitting between them. This CDR3 spans 15 amino acids. CDR3 DNA sequence: TGTGCCAGCAGTCTGGATCGGACAGCTAACTATGGCTACACCTTC. Translating it yields CASSLDRTANYGYTF.

This chain uses TRBV28 with TRBJ1-6, with a tentative D call TRBD1 (5 bases). V gave up 9 bases and J gave up 9 bases, with 18 bases separating them. CDR3 length equals 14 residues. The germline CDR1 and CDR2 sequences are MDHEN and SYDVKM. The CDR3 reads CASIEGQGGSPLHF. The CDR3 DNA is TGTGCCAGTATAGAAGGGCAGGGCGGTTCACCCCTCCACTTT.

V gene TRBV19 combines with J gene TRBJ1-4; TRBD1 aligns across 10 bases. Unmatched junction bases numbered 5, after V lost 3 bases and J lost 7 bases. CDR3 length: 15 residues. Germline V gives CDR1 LNHDA, CDR2 SQIVND (reference sequence). CDR3 sequence: CASSIWTGGSEKLFF. The CDR3 DNA is TGTGCCAGTAGTATTTGGACAGGGGGGAGTGAAAAACTGTTTTTT.

The genes are TRBV7-9 and TRBJ2-3, with D hard to call. The CDR3 length is 12 residues. V dropped 9 bases and J dropped 0 bases, with 7 bases sitting between them. CDR1 and CDR2 (germline): SEHNR, FQNEAQ (reference sequence). For the CDR3, the DNA is TGTGCCAGTCTACCAAGCACAGATACGCAGTATTTT. Its protein product is CASLPSTDTQYF.

The chain carries TRBV9 and TRBJ2-4; D is perhaps TRBD1 (7 bases). The V gene lost 3 bases and the J gene lost 8 bases, with 18 bases spanning the gap. CDR1 SGDLS and CDR2 YYNGEE come from the germline V gene. CDR3 length: 15 amino acids. CDR3 sequence: CASSGRFGRGDIQYF. For the CDR3, the DNA is TGTGCCAGCAGCGGACGGTTTGGCAGGGGGGACATTCAGTACTTC.

CDR3 sequence: CASSRNRDNSPLHF. As DNA, the CDR3 is TGCGCCAGCAGCAGAAACAGGGATAATTCACCCCTCCACTTT. The chain carries TRBV5-1 and TRBJ1-6, with a tentative D call TRBD1 (6 bases). Germline V CDR1 and CDR2: SGHRS, YFSETQ. The germline V and J ends were trimmed by 4 bases and 5 bases, with 10 bases remaining between them. The CDR3 length is 14 residues.

The count of this clone is one. V gene TRBV7-2 combines with J gene TRBJ2-5, with 7 bases lining up with TRBD2. Germline-derived CDR1 and CDR2 are SGHTA and FQGNSA. V trimming: 4 bases; J trimming: 1 base; junction bases outside the gene matches: 9. The CDR3 runs to 16 residues. CDR3 sequence reads: CASSSPGTIAQETQYF. CDR3 DNA sequence: TGTGCCAGCAGCTCCCCCGGGACTATAGCCCAAGAGACCCAGTACTTC.

This rearrangement joins TRBV14 to TRBJ1-2; 8 positions agree with TRBD1. The ends lost 3 bases at V and 1 base at J; junction bases unmatched: 7. The germline V gene encodes CDR1 SGHDN and CDR2 FVKESK. This CDR3 spans 16 amino acids. The CDR3: CASSQNAQGDNYGYTF. Written as DNA, the CDR3 is TGTGCCAGCAGCCAGAATGCACAGGGGGATAACTATGGCTACACCTTC.

The V and J genes are TRBV23-1 and TRBJ1-1; D gene uncertain. TRBV23-1 qualifies as an ORF whose function is uncertain. Trimming left V 2 bases short and J 1 base short, with 8 bases between. There are 14 residues in the CDR3. CDR3: CASSQEDKNTEAFF. The DNA for the CDR3 is TGCGCCAGCAGTCAAGAGGATAAGAACACTGAAGCTTTCTTT.

The chain combines TRBV5-4 with TRBJ1-6; 9 nucleotides line up with TRBD1. Germline lookup yields CDR1 SGHNT and CDR2 YYREEE (reference sequence). V lost 0 bases and J lost 8; bases outside the gene matches: 0. The CDR3 extends over 14 amino acids. CDR3 region: CASSLGQGDSPLHF. The CDR3 DNA reads TGTGCCAGCAGCTTGGGACAGGGGGATTCACCCCTCCACTTT.

Comment on this clone: The junction shows a germline mismatch at one end, possibly a read error. The CDR3: CASSEGRRVNQPQHF. The CDR3 bases are TGTGCCAGCAGCGAAGGGAGGAGGGTCAATCAGCCCCAGCATTTT. The chain joins TRBV2 to TRBJ1-5, with D unresolved. Germline CDR1 is SNHLY and CDR2 is FYNNEI. CDR3 length: 15 amino acids.

The chain recombines TRBV5-1 with TRBJ2-1; 7 bases match TRBD2. CDR1 is SGHRS, CDR2 YFSETQ, per germline. V trimming: 4 bases; J trimming: 5 bases; junction bases outside the gene matches: 3. The CDR3 has 13 residues. The CDR3 nucleotides are TGCGCCAGCAGCCCGGGACTAAACAATGAGCAGTTCTTC. The encoded protein is CASSPGLNNEQFF.

The chain links TRBV5-6 to TRBJ1-4, with D possibly matching TRBD1 (6 bases). This CDR3 has 14 amino acids. V was pared by 4 bases and J by 4 bases, with 11 bases between. Looked up from germline, CDR1 is SGHDT and CDR2 is YYEEEE. The CDR3 loop is CASSPNRVNEKLFF. The CDR3 bases are TGTGCCAGCAGCCCGAACAGGGTTAATGAAAAACTGTTTTTT.

This clone is a singleton in its sample. The chain carries TRBV11-3 and TRBJ2-5; D is perhaps TRBD2 (5 bases). Germline V gives CDR1 SGHNT, CDR2 YENEEA. The germline V and J ends were trimmed by 4 bases and 5 bases, with 11 bases remaining between them. The CDR3 has 13 residues. CDR3 sequence (DNA): TGTGCCAGCAGCTCGGGGTTTCGGGAGACCCAGTACTTC. Encoded protein: CASSSGFRETQYF. The full variable domain, in which reference TRBV11-3 and TRBJ2-5 provide the parts outside the CDR3, is EAGVVQSPRYKIIEKKQPVAFWCNPISGHNTLYWYLQNLGQGPELLIRYENEEAVDDSQLPKDRFSAERLKGVDSTLKIQPAELGDSAVYLCASSSGFRETQYFGPGTRLLVL.

For the CDR3, the DNA is TGCGCCAGCAGCTTGATAGCGGGGGTTCCCTACGAGCAGTACTTC. It translates to CASSLIAGVPYEQYF. V is TRBV5-1 and J is TRBJ2-7, with 9 bases that match TRBD2. The germline V gene encodes CDR1 SGHRS and CDR2 YFSETQ. This CDR3 region has 15 residues. Trimming cost V 1 base and J 2 bases; bases outside gene matches: 4.

The rearrangement links TRBV6-1 to TRBJ2-7; 7 positions agree with TRBD1. Germline V gene data show CDR1 as MNHNS and CDR2 as SASEGT. With V trimmed by 7 bases and J by 3 bases, 9 bases remained unmatched. This CDR3 is 14 amino acids long. The CDR3 loop reads CASKSSGGGYEQYF. CDR3 in DNA: TGTGCCAGCAAGTCCTCAGGGGGTGGCTACGAGCAGTACTTC.

V gene TRBV5-1 combines with J gene TRBJ1-4, with a possible D match to TRBD1 (5 bases). This CDR3 spans 13 amino acids. The germline V gene encodes CDR1 SGHRS and CDR2 YFSETQ. The ends were cut back, 4 bases at V and 6 bases at J, with 10 bases in the middle. CDR3 protein: CASSDGRDEKLFF. CDR3 nucleotides: TGCGCCAGCAGCGATGGCAGGGATGAAAAACTGTTTTTT. The full variable domain, its missing parts supplied by reference TRBV5-1 and TRBJ1-4, is KAGVTQTPRYLIKTRGQQVTLSCSPISGHRSVSWYQQTPGQGLQFLFEYFSETQRNKGNFPGRFSGRQFSNSRSEMNVSTLELGDSALYLCASSDGRDEKLFFGSGTQLSVL.

V is TRBV2 and J is TRBJ2-2; D possibly corresponds to TRBD2 (6 bases). V dropped 6 bases and J dropped 7 bases, with 18 bases sitting between them. This CDR3 is 15 amino acids long. The germline gives CDR1 SNHLY, CDR2 FYNNEI. The CDR3 reads CASSVVRGASGELFF. CDR3 sequence (DNA): TGTGCCAGCAGCGTGGTCCGCGGGGCTAGCGGGGAGCTGTTTTTT.

CDR3 loop: CASTKFRGDTGELFF. The CDR3, as DNA: TGTGCCAGCACGAAATTCAGGGGCGACACCGGGGAGCTGTTTTTT. This chain uses TRBV18 with TRBJ2-2; maybe TRBD1 (6 bases). Germline CDR1 is KGHSH and CDR2 is LQKENI. Trimming pared 8 bases from V and 3 bases from J, leaving 16 bases between. The CDR3 extends over 15 amino acids.

The rearrangement links TRBV19 to TRBJ1-1; D unclear. Germline-derived CDR1 and CDR2 are LNHDA and SQIVND (reference sequence). Trimming left V 5 bases short and J 10 bases short, with 20 bases between. This CDR3 comprises 14 residues. The chain's CDR3 is CASSARYLPGIAFF. Written as DNA, the CDR3 is TGTGCCAGTAGTGCCCGATATCTTCCGGGGATAGCTTTCTTT.

Here the CDR3 DNA reads TGTGCCAGCAGTGAAAATATTGAAAAACTGTTTTTT. Translation: CASSENIEKLFF. The V and J genes are TRBV2 and TRBJ1-4; unclear D gene. CDR1 is SNHLY, CDR2 FYNNEI, per germline. CDR3 length: 12 residues. V was pared by 2 bases and J by 7 bases, with 5 bases between.

This rearrangement joins TRBV4-1 to TRBJ1-6, with D unresolved. The CDR3 is made up of 18 amino acids. Per germline, CDR1 MGHRA and CDR2 YSYEKL. V lost 1 base, J lost 0 bases, and 13 bases lay in between. The CDR3 coding sequence is TGCGCCAGCAGCCAAGGTCCCACTGCGGGCTCCTATAATTCACCCCTCCACTTT. Translating gives CASSQGPTAGSYNSPLHF.

The rearrangement links TRBV27 to TRBJ2-7, with D uncertain. CDR1 and CDR2 from the germline V gene are MNHEY and SMNVEV (reference sequence). The V end was cut by 6 bases, the J end by 1 base, with 10 bases between. The CDR3 extends over 13 amino acids. CDR3 protein: CASRLSGSYEQYF. DNA for the CDR3: TGTGCCAGCAGGCTTTCAGGTTCCTACGAGCAGTACTTC.

The genes are TRBV28 and TRBJ2-4, with 11 bases fitting TRBD2. Trimming took 6 bases from V and 2 from J; bases not matched to a gene: 6. Germline V gene lookup returns CDR1 MDHEN and CDR2 SYDVKM. The CDR3 has 16 residues. The CDR3 sequence: CASSPRLAGSKNIQYF. In nucleotides, the CDR3 is TGTGCCAGCAGCCCCAGACTAGCGGGGTCCAAAAACATTCAGTACTTC.

The chain carries TRBV9 and TRBJ2-1; D is possibly TRBD2 (5 bases). The CDR3 runs to 20 residues. Trimming pared 4 bases from V and 0 bases from J, leaving 26 bases between. CDR1 SGDLS and CDR2 YYNGEE come from the germline V gene. The CDR3 DNA follows: TGTGCCAGCAGCCCCCGAGGCTCTCCCGAGCGGCGGAGCTCCTACAATGAGCAGTTCTTC. As protein: CASSPRGSPERRSSYNEQFF.

The rearrangement uses TRBV7-9 and TRBJ1-4, with 9 bases fitting TRBD1. Germline CDR1 is SEHNR and CDR2 is FQNEAQ (reference sequence). J was trimmed by 7 bases and V by 0 bases; bases with no gene match: 12. The CDR3 runs to 18 residues. The DNA for the CDR3 is TGTGCCAGCAGCTTAGCCGGGACAGGGAGAGCGGTAGCTGAAAAACTGTTTTTT. It specifies CASSLAGTGRAVAEKLFF.

CDR3 sequence reads: CASRRSSYNEQFF. The CDR3 DNA follows: TGTGCCAGCAGACGGAGCTCCTACAATGAGCAGTTCTTC. The chain uses TRBV2 and TRBJ2-1; no reliable D call. Germline CDR1 and CDR2: SNHLY and FYNNEI. This CDR3 comprises 13 residues. Trimming removed 6 bases at V and 0 bases at J, with 6 bases between. The full variable domain, completed using reference TRBV2 and TRBJ2-1, is EPEVTQTPSHQVTQMGQEVILRCVPISNHLYFYWYRQILGQKVEFLVSFYNNEISEKSEIFDDQFSVERPDGSNFTLKIRSTKLEDSAMYFCASRRSSYNEQFFGPGTRLTVL.

The rearrangement uses TRBV7-8 and TRBJ2-1; weak D call: TRBD2 (6 bases). The V and J ends lost 6 bases and 0 bases respectively, with 18 bases between them. The CDR3 length is 17 residues. Germline assignment: CDR1 SGHVS and CDR2 FQNEAQ. CDR3 region: CASRRGGARSSYNEQFF. The CDR3 DNA sequence: TGTGCCAGCAGGCGTGGAGGGGCGAGGAGCTCCTACAATGAGCAGTTCTTC.

Only one count was recorded for this clone. The chain uses TRBV6-5 and TRBJ2-2, with unresolved D. The CDR3 runs to 12 residues. Germline CDR1 MNHEY, CDR2 SVGAGI. The V end lost 8 bases, the J end lost 6 bases, and 10 bases lay between the germline ends. The chain's CDR3 is CASGTESGELFF. The CDR3, as DNA: TGTGCCAGCGGTACAGAGTCCGGGGAGCTGTTTTTT.

CDR3 sequence reads: CASSRRGGGTDTQYF. CDR3 in DNA: TGTGCCAGCAGTCGAAGGGGGGGAGGCACAGATACGCAGTATTTT. The chain couples TRBV7-9 to TRBJ2-3, with D possibly TRBD2 on 7 matching bases. There are 15 residues in the CDR3. V was clipped by 6 bases and J by 1 base, with 14 bases between them. Germline V gene sequence: CDR1 SEHNR, CDR2 FQNEAQ (reference sequence). The variable domain in full, with the rest retrieved from reference TRBV7-9 and TRBJ2-3, is DTGVSQNPRHKITKRGQNVTFRCDPISEHNRLYWYRQTLGQGPEFLTYFQNEAQLEKSRLLSDRFSAERPKGSFSTLEIQRTEQGDSAMYLCASSRRGGGTDTQYFGPGTRLTVL.